The 23 T cell receptor beta chains below were found in one sample sequenced in a study of esophageal squamous cell carcinoma under preoperative chemotherapy. MiXCR, applied by TCRdb to the PCR reads, yields one record per CDR3 protein. The table lists about 30,000 distinct CDR3 sequences, roughly half of them singletons, with 10% to 15% in the top ten. Regarding time point: before preoperative PTX-NDP chemotherapy. The sample was acquired from a patient given preoperative chemotherapy. The origin of the receptors is a human donor with esophageal squamous cell carcinoma. The donor label of this sample is uncertain.

This clonotype has at least ten counts. The chain uses TRBV6-1 and TRBJ1-1; no definite D call. This CDR3 has 13 amino acids. CDR1 MNHNS and CDR2 SASEGT come from the germline V gene. V dropped 6 bases and J dropped 6 bases, with 14 bases sitting between them. The CDR3 coding sequence is TGTGCCAGCAGAAGGACCCTGGACGCTGAAGCTTTCTTT. It is translated as CASRRTLDAEAFF.

This clonotype is labeled medium-sized. The gene calls are TRBV7-6 and TRBJ2-1; D remains unclear. The CDR3 extends over 12 amino acids. Deletions cut 2 bases from V and 10 bases from J, with 9 bases between. CDR1 SGHVS and CDR2 FNYEAQ come from the germline V gene. The chain's CDR3 is CASSLTRREQFF. CDR3 coding DNA: TGTGCCAGCAGCTTAACACGGCGGGAGCAGTTCTTC.

With regard to this clonotype: This CDR3 fails to terminate in the conserved phenylalanine or tryptophan, so it likely reflects a read error. No DNA is shown, since the ends of the CDR3 on it are uncertain; the CDR3 is the one TCRdb lists. The V call is TRBV7-8, the J call TRBJ2-5; TRBD1 is the table's D call and was not checked against the DNA. The CDR3 region is 14 residues in length, termini included. Germline CDR1 reads SGHVS; CDR2 reads FQNEAQ. The chain's CDR3 is CASSLIGGTASQHS.

The chain has TRBV7-9 and TRBJ2-5; 12 nucleotides match TRBD2. Judging by the DNA end, TRBJ2-1 fits better; the J call may be wrong. This CDR3 is built from 16 residues. The V gene's germline CDR1 is SEHNR and CDR2 FQNEAQ (reference sequence). In nucleotides, the CDR3 is TGTGCCAGCAGCTCCAGGACTAGCGGGACCTACAATGAGCAGTTCTTC. Its protein product is CASSSRTSGTYNEQFF.

This clonotype was observed at least ten times. The chain employs TRBV25-1 and TRBJ2-4; D perhaps matches TRBD2 (5 bases). The CDR3 length is 16 residues. Germline loops: CDR1 MGHDK, CDR2 SYGVNS. V lost 8 bases and J lost 0, with 17 bases in between. The CDR3 region has the DNA TGTGCCAGCTCACCTGCCCTTGGACTAGCCAAAAACATTCAGTACTTC. Translating gives CASSPALGLAKNIQYF.

This clonotype has just a few counts. The chain is built from TRBV11-3 and TRBJ2-6; D unresolved. Trimming shortened V by 5 bases and J by 1 base, and 12 bases separated the two germline ends. CDR3 length equals 16 residues. The germline gives CDR1 SGHNT, CDR2 YENEEA. CDR3 in DNA: TGTGCCAGCAGCCTTCATCTGGGGTCTGGGGCCAACGTCCTGACTTTC. This translates into CASSLHLGSGANVLTF.

In its sample, this clonotype was seen a few times. The genes are TRBV12-3 or TRBV12-4 and TRBJ2-1, with D uncertain. The assigned J gene may be wrong: the sequence end matches TRBJ2-7 better. There are 11 residues in the CDR3. CDR3 coding DNA: TGTGCCAGCAGTTTCGGGCAGGAGCAGTACTTC. This encodes CASSFGQEQYF.

This clonotype was counted once. The junction shows a germline mismatch at one end, possibly a read error. Here the CDR3 reads CAGSLDPDTQYF. The CDR3 region has the DNA TGTGCCGGCAGCTTAGATCCAGATACGCAGTATTTT. V gene TRBV7-6 combines with J gene TRBJ2-3, with D hard to call. The CDR3 loop spans 12 amino acids. Germline V gene lookup returns CDR1 SGHVS and CDR2 FNYEAQ.

The rearrangement uses TRBV12-3 or TRBV12-4 and TRBJ2-3; D is unclear. The CDR3 runs to 11 residues. Trimming left V 5 bases short and J 1 base short, with 1 base between. DNA for the CDR3: TGTGCCAGCAGTCGCACAGATACGCAGTATTTT. It translates to CASSRTDTQYF.

This clonotype was observed a single time. One junction end disagrees with the germline gene, perhaps due to a read error. V is TRBV7-3 and J is TRBJ2-4; D perhaps matches TRBD2 (7 bases). The CDR3 consists of 17 residues. Germline-derived CDR1 and CDR2 are SGHTA and FQGTGA. The CDR3 spells CASSFRPGGGDKDIQYF. The CDR3 DNA reads TGTGCCAGCAGCTTCAGGCCCGGGGGAGGGGACAAAGACATCCAGTACTTC.

The rearrangement links TRBV7-2 to TRBJ2-3, with a weak D call TRBD2 (6 bases). The CDR3 covers 17 residues. Trimming took 5 bases from V and 12 from J, leaving 30 bases between them. Per germline, CDR1 SGHTA and CDR2 FQGNSA. The chain's CDR3 is CASSNTIAAGRQETQYF. For the CDR3, the DNA is TGTGCCAGCAGCAATACGATAGCGGCTGGGAGGCAAGAGACCCAGTATTTT.

This chain joins TRBV19 and TRBJ2-5, with D possibly matching TRBD2 (6 bases). Germline assignment: CDR1 LNHDA and CDR2 SQIVND (reference sequence). The V and J ends lost 4 bases and 5 bases respectively, with 14 bases between them. This CDR3 is 14 amino acids long. The CDR3 DNA is TGTGCCAGTAGTACGTCCGGGCGGGGTGAGACCCAGTACTTC. Its translation: CASSTSGRGETQYF.

This clonotype was observed a handful of times. This sequence joins TRBV10-1 and TRBJ2-7, with TRBD2 identical over 10 bases. CDR3 length: 21 residues. V trimming: 4 bases; J trimming: 3 bases; junction bases outside the gene matches: 24. Per germline, CDR1 WNHNN and CDR2 SYGVQD (reference sequence). The CDR3 is CASSGSGLAGENPKTIYEQYF. For the CDR3, the DNA is TGCGCCAGCAGTGGCTCTGGGCTAGCGGGAGAAAACCCAAAAACCATCTACGAGCAGTACTTC.

This clonotype has just one count. A read error is likely, as this CDR3 ends without the conserved phenylalanine or tryptophan. Because the CDR3's place on the DNA is in doubt, the DNA is left out and the CDR3 is given as listed by TCRdb. The chain is built from TRBV7-2 and TRBJ2-5; the table's TRBD1 call for D was not verified on the DNA. The CDR3 adds up to 13 amino acids, both ends counted. CDR1 is SGHTA, CDR2 FQGNSA, per germline. The CDR3 loop is CASSLIQGATQHS.

V gene TRBV6-5 combines with J gene TRBJ2-5; 8 positions agree with TRBD1. The CDR3 is made up of 13 amino acids. Germline CDR1 MNHEY, CDR2 SVGAGI. The V gene end was trimmed by 2 bases and the J gene end by 5 bases; junction bases not matched to a gene: 1. The CDR3 protein is CASSYPGGETQYF. In nucleotides, the CDR3 is TGTGCCAGCAGTTACCCAGGGGGCGAGACCCAGTACTTC.

The V and J genes are TRBV12-3 or TRBV12-4 and TRBJ2-1; D unresolved. The V and J ends lost 3 bases and 8 bases respectively, with 8 bases between them. The CDR3 totals 12 residues. In nucleotides, the CDR3 is TGTGCCAGCAGTTTGGCTGACCATGAGCAGTTCTTC. Protein product: CASSLADHEQFF.

This clonotype was detected ten times or more. This chain uses TRBV12-3 or TRBV12-4 with TRBJ1-1; 9 nucleotides align to TRBD1. The CDR3 is 14 residues long. The V gene end was trimmed by 6 bases and the J gene end by 1 base; junction bases not matched to a gene: 3. The CDR3 DNA sequence: TGTGCCAGCAGCTGGACAGGGGCGAACACTGAAGCTTTCTTT. The encoded protein is CASSWTGANTEAFF.

To note about this clonotype: The germline gene is not matched at one end of the junction; a read error may be the cause. The CDR3 DNA reads TGTGCCAGCAGCGTGGGAGCAGCGCGGTTCCACGAGACGCAGTACTTC. The encoded protein is CASSVGAARFHETQYF. J is TRBJ2-5 and V is TRBV11-3; weak D call: TRBD2 (5 bases). CDR3 length: 16 amino acids. Germline assignment: CDR1 SGHNT and CDR2 YENEEA.

Comment on this clonotype: One end of the junction varies from germline; a read error may be responsible. The chain joins TRBV7-2 to TRBJ2-3; 8 positions match TRBD2. From germline, CDR1 is SGHTA and CDR2 FQGNSA. The CDR3 runs to 16 residues. CDR3 residues: CACRPPGGRAKDTQYF. The CDR3 DNA is TGTGCCTGCCGCCCCCCGGGGGGGAGAGCCAAAGATACGCAGTACTTT.

This clonotype was observed at least ten times. V usage is TRBV7-9 and J usage is TRBJ2-2; D assignment may be TRBD1 or TRBD2 (5 bases each). The CDR3 consists of 15 residues. The V gene's germline CDR1 is SEHNR and CDR2 FQNEAQ (reference sequence). V lost 4 bases, J lost 0 bases, and 9 bases lay in between. This CDR3 reads CASSSGTANTGELFF. CDR3 nucleotide sequence: TGTGCCAGCAGCTCCGGGACGGCGAACACCGGGGAGCTGTTTTTT.

The chain combines TRBV10-1 with TRBJ2-1; D possibly uses TRBD1 or TRBD2 (5 bases each). Trimming took 3 bases from V and 9 from J, leaving 15 bases between them. The germline V gene encodes CDR1 WNHNN and CDR2 SYGVQD (reference sequence). CDR3 size: 14 residues. The CDR3 loop is CASSESLVGTEQFF. For the CDR3, the DNA is TGCGCCAGCAGTGAATCACTAGTTGGGACTGAGCAGTTCTTC.

The CDR3 is CASSQAGGQGYYEQYF. Written as DNA, the CDR3 is TGCGCCAGCAGCCAAGCTGGGGGACAGGGGTACTACGAGCAGTACTTC. The genes are TRBV4-1 and TRBJ2-7, with 10 bases fitting TRBD1. V shed 1 base and J 3 bases; nucleotides not matched to a gene: 6. CDR3 size: 16 residues. CDR1 is MGHRA and CDR2 is YSYEKL in the germline V gene.

This clonotype is termed medium-sized. This chain joins TRBV11-1 and TRBJ2-3; D remains ambiguous. The V gene lost 2 bases and the J gene lost 0 bases, with 6 bases spanning the gap. Germline lookup yields CDR1 SGHAT and CDR2 FQDESV (reference sequence). The CDR3 is 14 residues long. In DNA, the CDR3 is TGTGCCAGCAGCTTACGGCTTAGCACAGATACGCAGTATTTT. Translated, it gives CASSLRLSTDTQYF.